Included here is one T cell receptor beta chain sequence, with context. This sample was included in a study of blood T cell repertoires in COVID-19. TCRdb keeps only in-frame clones here, not all; method: immunoSEQ multiplex PCR. The sample lists fewer than 350,000 clones, under 90% seen once, with approximately 4.7% in the top ten. V was shortened by 2 bases and J by 3 bases, with 10 bases between the two germline ends. Germline assignment: CDR1 KGHSH and CDR2 LQKENI. This CDR3 contains 15 residues. Participants came from under 30 US areas, aged roughly 18 to 95 years. The sample comprised PBMCs or T cells enriched from blood (not recorded which). The J gene is TRBJ1-4, the V gene TRBV18; D may be TRBD1 (6 bases). The TCR comes from a man aged 60 to 75 who had recovered from COVID-19. The CDR3 DNA reads as TGTGCCAGCTCACCAACCCCAGGGGCTAATGAAAAACTGTTTTTT. It is translated as CASSPTPGANEKLFF.